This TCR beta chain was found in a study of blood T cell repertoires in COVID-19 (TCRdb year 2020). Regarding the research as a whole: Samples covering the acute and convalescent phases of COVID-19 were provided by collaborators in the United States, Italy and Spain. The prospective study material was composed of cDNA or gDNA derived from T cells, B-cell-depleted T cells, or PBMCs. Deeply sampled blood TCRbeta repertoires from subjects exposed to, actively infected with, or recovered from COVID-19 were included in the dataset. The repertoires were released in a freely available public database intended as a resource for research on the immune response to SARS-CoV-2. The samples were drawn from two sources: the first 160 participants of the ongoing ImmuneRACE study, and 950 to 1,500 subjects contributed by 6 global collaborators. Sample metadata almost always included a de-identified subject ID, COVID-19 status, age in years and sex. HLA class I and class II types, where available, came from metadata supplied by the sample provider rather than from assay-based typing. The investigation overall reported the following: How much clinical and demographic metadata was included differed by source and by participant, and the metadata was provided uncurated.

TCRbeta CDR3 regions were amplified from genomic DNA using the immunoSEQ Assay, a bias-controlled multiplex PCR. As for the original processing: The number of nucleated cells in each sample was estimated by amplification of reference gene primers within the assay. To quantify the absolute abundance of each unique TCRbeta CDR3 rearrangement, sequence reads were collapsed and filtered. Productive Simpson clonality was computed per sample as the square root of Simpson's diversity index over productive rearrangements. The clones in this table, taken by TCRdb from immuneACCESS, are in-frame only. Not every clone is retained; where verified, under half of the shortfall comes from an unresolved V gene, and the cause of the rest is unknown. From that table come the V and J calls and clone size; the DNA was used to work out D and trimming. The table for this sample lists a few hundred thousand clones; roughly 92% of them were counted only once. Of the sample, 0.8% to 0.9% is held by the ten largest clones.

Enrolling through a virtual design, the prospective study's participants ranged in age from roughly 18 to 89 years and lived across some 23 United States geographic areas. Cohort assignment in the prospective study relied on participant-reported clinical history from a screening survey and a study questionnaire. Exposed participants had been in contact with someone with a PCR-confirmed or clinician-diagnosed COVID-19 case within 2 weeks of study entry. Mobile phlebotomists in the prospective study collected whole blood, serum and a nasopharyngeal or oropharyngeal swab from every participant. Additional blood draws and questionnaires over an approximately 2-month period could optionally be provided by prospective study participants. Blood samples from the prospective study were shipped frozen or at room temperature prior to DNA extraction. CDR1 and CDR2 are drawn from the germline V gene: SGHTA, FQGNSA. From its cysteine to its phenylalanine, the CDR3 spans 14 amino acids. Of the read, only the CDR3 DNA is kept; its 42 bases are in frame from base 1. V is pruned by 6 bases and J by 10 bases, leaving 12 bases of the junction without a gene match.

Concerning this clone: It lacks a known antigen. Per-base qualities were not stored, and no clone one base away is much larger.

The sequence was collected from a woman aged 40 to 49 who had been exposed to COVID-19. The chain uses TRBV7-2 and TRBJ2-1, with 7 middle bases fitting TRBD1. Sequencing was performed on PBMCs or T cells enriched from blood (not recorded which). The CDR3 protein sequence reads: CASSRTGAAQEQFF. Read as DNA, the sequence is TGTGCCAGCAGTCGAACAGGGGCTGCTCAGGAGCAGTTCTTC.